This T cell receptor (beta chain) was documented in a study of blood T cells in healthy people across ages. The CDR3 has 15 residues. The germline V gene has CDR1 SGHTA and CDR2 FQGNSA. Trimming took 5 bases from V and 3 from J, leaving 13 bases between them. Combining a sample-barcoded 5' primer with a J-beta primer mix, a second PCR ran for about 7 to 11 cycles. Each CDR3 protein gets one entry after TCRdb re-called the 5' RACE reads with MiXCR. This sample has 1,300,000 or so distinct CDR3 sequences, with around 55% found just once. The TCR was taken from a young man in good health. The sequenced sample consisted of blood. The gene calls are TRBV7-2 and TRBJ1-4; tentative D call: TRBD1 (6 bases). CDR3 amino acids: CASSLTGRSNEKLFF. In DNA, the CDR3 is TGTGCCAGCAGCCTCACAGGGCGGTCTAATGAAAAACTGTTTTTT.